This TCR beta chain emerged from a study of CD8+CD57+ T cells in acquired aplastic anemia (dated by TCRdb to 2017 to 2018). Describing the broader study: A mean of approximately 2.9 ug of DNA, ranging from roughly 0.18 to 30 ug, was extracted from sorted CD4+ and CD8+ cells. Healthy donor samples averaged approximately 10 million reads for CD4+ and 11 million to 14 million for CD8+ cells.

In the study, sorted CD4+ and CD8+ blood T cells from patients with severe aplastic anemia and from healthy subjects underwent deep sequencing of TCR repertoires. Ficoll-Paque density gradient centrifugation was used to isolate peripheral blood mononuclear cells. Before DNA extraction, CD4+ and CD8+ T cells were sorted with FACS or magnetic beads. With respect to this clonotype: The antigen this receptor binds is unknown. There are no base qualities to consult, and no much larger clone falls within one base.

CDR1 and CDR2 are drawn from the germline V gene (reference sequence): SEHNR, FQNEAQ. The cysteine opens and the phenylalanine closes a CDR3 of 14 amino acids. The only DNA kept is the CDR3, 42 bases in frame from the first base. The junction carries 12 bases between V and J, which are trimmed by 0 bases and 9 bases respectively. What the authors observed across the whole study: Although 25 to 30 CD8+ CDR3 sequences were shared by patients and controls, these sequences appeared highly expressed in patients and within the immunodominant clones of patients. No significant difference in CD8+ Simpson's diversity was found between patients and healthy controls (P=0.060).

Profiling of TCR beta VDJ combinations and CDR3 sequences used genomic DNA as the template. An Illumina HiSeq 2000 was the platform used for TCR repertoire sequencing. The original methods were these. Repertoire assessment relied on Simpson's diversity index, CDR3 size and DJ length profiles, and TRBV/TRBJ rearrangement plots. The most abundant DNA sequence in the deep sequencing data was taken as the immunodominant clone. CDR3 amino acid sequences were screened for sharing across subjects and compared with published repertoires and the VDJdb database. The public reads were quality trimmed at Q25 with fastp and then assembled into clones with MiXCR by TCRdb, keeping productive beta chains. Rows with a matching CDR3 protein are joined into one entry that keeps the most common DNA and genes. The V and J calls follow TCRdb's processing rather than the paper's. The sample table holds approximately 380,000 distinct CDR3 sequences, of which roughly 68% were seen once. Approximately 3.8% of the sample lies in the top ten.

The sample comprised sorted CD4+, CD8+, or CD8+CD57+ T cells (not recorded which) from PBMCs. The sequence was obtained from a human donor in good health, serving as a control. This sequence uses TRBV7-9 and TRBJ2-1, with the identity of the D gene unclear. The sequence in DNA is TGTGCCAGCAGCTTAGCGGCACGGAGCAGTGAGCAGTTCTTC. Its translation reads: CASSLAARSSEQFF.